This passage covers 21 T cell receptor beta chains from one sample sequenced in a study of T-cell memory formation after mild COVID-19. MiXCR, applied by TCRdb to the 5' RACE reads, yields one record per CDR3 protein. The data show roughly 150,000 distinct CDR3 sequences, with 10% to 15% seen just once and 2.5% to 4% held by the top ten. The sequenced sample was PBMCs or a T cell subset sorted from them (not recorded which). These receptors all come from a young man who had mild COVID-19 (a few samples of this study predate the infection). Cell type and time point are not known.

The rearrangement joins TRBV7-2 to TRBJ2-7, with no clear D. The germline gives CDR1 SGHTA, CDR2 FQGNSA. Trimming took 4 bases from V and 2 from J, leaving 9 bases between them. The CDR3 runs to 13 residues. Written as DNA, the CDR3 is TGTGCCAGCAGCTCCCACCCTACCTACGAGCAGTACTTC. The encoded protein is CASSSHPTYEQYF.

This clonotype is medium-sized in the sample. This chain links TRBV5-1 with TRBJ2-7, with D unclear. Trimming cost V 8 bases and J 1 base, with 10 bases left between them. The CDR3 spans 12 residues. The germline V gene encodes CDR1 SGHRS and CDR2 YFSETQ. CDR3 in amino acids: CASGFGSYEQYF. In DNA, the CDR3 is TGCGCCAGTGGATTTGGGTCCTACGAGCAGTACTTC.

The chain combines TRBV13 with TRBJ2-3; D remains ambiguous. Germline assignment: CDR1 PRHDT and CDR2 FYEKMQ (reference sequence). The CDR3 totals 15 residues. The ends were cut back, 0 bases at V and 1 base at J, with 8 bases in the middle. The CDR3 reads CASSLGLTGTDTQYF. CDR3 nucleotides: TGTGCCAGCAGCTTAGGCCTTACCGGCACAGATACGCAGTATTTT.

This chain joins TRBV5-1 and TRBJ2-2; the D is unclear. This CDR3 is 15 amino acids long. CDR1 is SGHRS and CDR2 is YFSETQ in the germline V gene. V lost 4 bases, J lost 1 base, and 11 bases lay in between. The CDR3 region is CASSPGQQNTGELFF. CDR3 DNA: TGCGCCAGCAGCCCCGGGCAGCAGAACACCGGGGAGCTGTTTTTT.

This chain links TRBV5-1 with TRBJ1-1; D not certain. In germline, CDR1 is SGHRS, CDR2 YFSETQ. CDR3 length equals 18 residues. Trimming took off 4 bases at V and 0 bases at J, with 22 bases between the two ends. The CDR3: CASSPAEVISWMNTEAFF. The CDR3 DNA reads TGCGCCAGCAGCCCCGCGGAGGTGATTTCGTGGATGAACACTGAAGCTTTCTTT.

The chain combines TRBV7-9 with TRBJ2-1; the D gene is possibly TRBD1 (5 bases). The CDR3 has 14 residues. Per the germline V gene, CDR1 is SEHNR and CDR2 is FQNEAQ (reference sequence). The CDR3, as DNA: TGTGCAGTTTCGAAACCTCGGACATACAATGAGCAGTTCTTC. Translation gives CAVSKPRTYNEQFF.

The genes are TRBV7-3 and TRBJ2-3, with TRBD2 matching over 9 bases. The CDR3 is 16 residues long. Germline CDR1 SGHTA, CDR2 FQGTGA. V lost 1 base to trimming and J lost 4 bases; unmatched junction nucleotides: 6. The CDR3 bases are TGTGCCAGCAGCTTAATGGGCGGGGGGGCACCAGATACGCAGTATTTT. Translation: CASSLMGGGAPDTQYF.

This clonotype was observed a few times. The rearrangement joins TRBV30 to TRBJ1-1, with D unresolved. This CDR3 is built from 13 residues. Germline CDR1 and CDR2: GTSNPN and SVGIG (reference sequence). Trimming removed 2 bases at V and 1 base at J, with 8 bases between. The CDR3 DNA reads TGTGCCTGGAGTTCGCAGTCGAACACTGAAGCTTTCTTT. This encodes CAWSSQSNTEAFF.

Judged by abundance, this clonotype is medium-sized. The J gene is TRBJ2-3, the V gene TRBV5-1; 8 bases are a match to TRBD2. Germline values: CDR1 SGHRS, CDR2 YFSETQ. The CDR3 is 17 amino acids. Trimming removed 2 bases from V and 3 bases from J; junction bases left unmatched: 11. CDR3 residues: CASSFSYAGGNTDTQYF. The CDR3 coding sequence is TGCGCCAGCAGCTTCTCCTATGCGGGGGGAAATACAGATACGCAGTATTTT. The complete variable domain, with remaining parts taken from reference TRBV5-1 and TRBJ2-3, reads KAGVTQTPRYLIKTRGQQVTLSCSPISGHRSVSWYQQTPGQGLQFLFEYFSETQRNKGNFPGRFSGRQFSNSRSEMNVSTLELGDSALYLCASSFSYAGGNTDTQYFGPGTRLTVL.

Many counts were recorded for this clonotype. The chain joins TRBV7-2 to TRBJ2-3; D gene uncertain. This CDR3 contains 14 residues. The germline CDR1 and CDR2 sequences are SGHTA and FQGNSA. Trimming pared 1 base from V and 6 bases from J, leaving 11 bases between. CDR3 loop: CASSLGASADTQYF. CDR3 DNA: TGTGCCAGCAGCTTAGGTGCGAGCGCGGATACGCAGTATTTT.

This clonotype was counted ten times or more. One junction end disagrees with the germline gene, perhaps due to a read error. In DNA form, the CDR3 reads TGCGCCAGCAGCATGGGTCTCTGGGGCGAGCTAGTCTCCGACGAGCAGTACTTC. It is translated as CASSMGLWGELVSDEQYF. The chain combines TRBV5-1 with TRBJ2-7; TRBD1 is a possible D gene (5 bases). The germline CDR1 and CDR2 sequences are SGHRS and YFSETQ. The length of the CDR3 is 18 residues.

Many counts were recorded for this clonotype. The V call is TRBV7-2, the J call TRBJ1-5, with D perhaps TRBD1 (5 bases). Germline values: CDR1 SGHTA, CDR2 FQGNSA. The CDR3 is 13 residues long. The germline V and J ends were trimmed by 3 bases and 6 bases, with 9 bases remaining between them. The CDR3 sequence is CASSLRGLQPQHF. As DNA, the CDR3 is TGTGCCAGCAGCTTGAGGGGCCTTCAGCCCCAGCATTTT.

This clonotype turned up a few times. This chain connects TRBV20-1 to TRBJ2-5, with a tentative D call TRBD1 (6 bases). CDR1 DFQATT and CDR2 SNEGSKA come from the germline V gene (reference sequence). The CDR3 runs to 16 residues. The V and J ends lost 1 base and 1 base respectively, with 16 bases between them. The CDR3 DNA follows: TGCAGTGCTAGAGGCCTAACAGGGATTCTCCAAGAGACCCAGTACTTC. It encodes CSARGLTGILQETQYF.

The chain links TRBV5-1 to TRBJ2-3, with a weak D call TRBD2 (5 bases). This CDR3 is built from 13 residues. The germline gives CDR1 SGHRS, CDR2 YFSETQ. Between the trimmed V and J ends, which lost 3 bases and 4 bases, there was a span of 9 bases. CDR3 in amino acids: CASSWTPPDTQYF. CDR3 coding DNA: TGCGCCAGCAGCTGGACTCCACCAGATACGCAGTATTTT.

This rearrangement joins TRBV5-1 to TRBJ2-3; unclear D gene. Per the germline V gene, CDR1 is SGHRS and CDR2 is YFSETQ. Trimming stripped 3 bases from V and 0 bases from J, with 11 bases between. CDR3 length: 15 amino acids. Written as DNA, the CDR3 is TGCGCCAGCAGCTACTCCCACTCTAGCACAGATACGCAGTATTTT. Translation: CASSYSHSSTDTQYF.

This clonotype was seen a handful of times. The rearrangement uses TRBV4-3 and TRBJ2-5, with 7 bases that match TRBD2. The CDR3 covers 16 residues. Germline CDR1 reads LGHNA; CDR2 reads YSLEER. Trimming removed 0 bases from V and 2 bases from J; junction bases left unmatched: 6. For the CDR3, the DNA is TGCGCCAGCAGCCAAGATTGGACTAGGTCACAAGAGACCCAGTACTTC. Protein sequence: CASSQDWTRSQETQYF.

This clonotype has more than one count but fewer than ten. V usage is TRBV15 and J usage is TRBJ2-5; unclear D gene. Deletions cut 0 bases from V and 1 base from J, with 9 bases between. Germline-derived CDR1 and CDR2 are LNHNV and YYDKDF (reference sequence). The CDR3 has 15 residues. The CDR3 region is CATSRDAPGQETQYF. CDR3 nucleotide sequence: TGTGCCACCAGCAGAGATGCCCCCGGCCAAGAGACCCAGTACTTC.

This clonotype was counted ten times or more. The chain uses TRBV4-2 and TRBJ1-2, with a weak D call TRBD1 (6 bases). Trimming cost V 0 bases and J 7 bases, with 15 bases left between them. CDR3 length: 15 amino acids. The germline V gene has CDR1 LGHNA and CDR2 YNFKEQ. CDR3 in DNA: TGTGCCAGCAGCCAAGATTGGTCGGGGGCAGTTGGCTACACCTTC. Its translation: CASSQDWSGAVGYTF.

This clonotype was seen a handful of times. J is TRBJ2-5 and V is TRBV5-1; 10 bases are shared with TRBD1. V trimming: 3 bases; J trimming: 5 bases; junction bases outside the gene matches: 13. Germline values: CDR1 SGHRS, CDR2 YFSETQ. There are 17 residues in the CDR3. CDR3 DNA sequence: TGCGCCAGCAGCTCCCGACAGGGGGCGAATCTGTTGGAGACCCAGTACTTC. Translation gives CASSSRQGANLLETQYF.

This clonotype was seen only a few times. V is TRBV7-9 and J is TRBJ2-3; 9 positions match TRBD1. V lost 3 bases and J lost 2; bases outside the gene matches: 3. The CDR3 has 15 residues. Germline lookup yields CDR1 SEHNR and CDR2 FQNEAQ (reference sequence). The CDR3 sequence is CASSFGDRDTDTQYF. The DNA for the CDR3 is TGTGCCAGCAGCTTTGGGGACAGGGACACAGATACGCAGTATTTT.

This clonotype came up many times. The chain has TRBV5-1 and TRBJ2-7; no clear D gene. The V end was cut by 3 bases, the J end by 2 bases, with 12 bases between. Germline values: CDR1 SGHRS, CDR2 YFSETQ. The CDR3 is made up of 14 amino acids. The CDR3 DNA sequence: TGCGCCAGCAGCTCGGGCCCGGTCCCCTACGAGCAGTACTTC. Its protein product is CASSSGPVPYEQYF.